Below, 32 T cell receptor beta chains from the same sample are listed, as sequenced in a study of radiotherapy plus CTLA-4 blockade in lung cancer. Data came from immunoSEQ multiplex PCR; TCRdb stores just in-frame clones and leaves some out. The repertoire includes over 85,000 clones, around 90% of them detected once, and 4.5% to 5% sits in the top ten. Sequenced material: peripheral blood, taken from a patient treated with radiotherapy plus ipilimumab. These receptors were taken from a human donor with non-small cell lung cancer that progressed on radiotherapy plus ipilimumab.

The chain recombines TRBV5-1 with TRBJ2-7; no clear D. Germline V gene lookup returns CDR1 SGHRS and CDR2 YFSETQ. V lost 1 base, J lost 2 bases, and 10 bases lay in between. This CDR3 is 14 amino acids long. The CDR3: CASSLTGWAYEQYF. The CDR3 bases are TGCGCCAGCAGCTTGACCGGGTGGGCCTACGAGCAGTACTTC.

About this clone: The junction and the germline gene differ at one end; a read error may be behind it. The gene calls are TRBV6-5 and TRBJ2-1, with 7 bases aligning to TRBD2. Germline V gene sequence: CDR1 MNHEY, CDR2 SVGAGI. CDR3 length: 13 residues. The DNA for the CDR3 is TGTGCCAGCAGTCGCTCCGGAGGGCGGGAGCCCGTCTTC. This gives the protein CASSRSGGREPVF.

The chain carries TRBV4-2 and TRBJ2-7, with a weak D call TRBD2 (6 bases). Trimming left V 1 base short and J 0 bases short, with 10 bases between. This CDR3 has 15 amino acids. The V gene's germline CDR1 is LGHNA and CDR2 YNFKEQ. The CDR3 DNA reads as TGTGCCAGCAGCCAAGGTAGCGGCAGCTCCTACGAGCAGTACTTC. Protein: CASSQGSGSSYEQYF.

V gene TRBV11-3 combines with J gene TRBJ2-3; D assignment may be TRBD1 or TRBD2 (5 bases each). The V gene's germline CDR1 is SGHNT and CDR2 YENEEA. The CDR3 is 14 residues long. V was shortened by 5 bases and J by 1 base, with 10 bases between the two germline ends. The CDR3 bases are TGTGCCAGCAGCGTCCGGGACGGCACAGATACGCAGTATTTT. Translating it yields CASSVRDGTDTQYF. The full variable domain, its missing parts supplied by reference TRBV11-3 and TRBJ2-3, is EAGVVQSPRYKIIEKKQPVAFWCNPISGHNTLYWYLQNLGQGPELLIRYENEEAVDDSQLPKDRFSAERLKGVDSTLKIQPAELGDSAVYLCASSVRDGTDTQYFGPGTRLTVL.

The count of this clone is one. The rearrangement links TRBV5-1 to TRBJ2-6; D gene ambiguous. From germline, CDR1 is SGHRS and CDR2 YFSETQ. V lost 0 bases and J 0 bases, leaving 10 bases between the germline ends. The CDR3 has 17 amino acids. CDR3 nucleotide sequence: TGCGCCAGCAGCTTGGGAGAGATAGGCTCTGGGGCCAACGTCCTGACTTTC. Translated: CASSLGEIGSGANVLTF.

The rearrangement uses TRBV4-1 and TRBJ2-7; 10 bases are a match to TRBD1. V dropped 1 base and J dropped 4; count of bases not matched to a gene: 10. Germline CDR1 reads MGHRA; CDR2 reads YSYEKL. This CDR3 has 17 residues. CDR3 sequence reads: CASSQVIPGQGLYEQYF. Here the CDR3 DNA reads TGCGCCAGCAGCCAAGTAATTCCGGGACAGGGGTTGTACGAGCAGTACTTC.

This clone has a handful of counts. The gene calls are TRBV4-1 and TRBJ2-1; 9 bases map to TRBD2. Germline V gene data show CDR1 as MGHRA and CDR2 as YSYEKL. The CDR3 loop spans 17 amino acids. Losses at the gene ends were 0 bases for V and 4 bases for J; bases not matched to a gene: 7. This CDR3 reads CASSQDQGLAGYNEQFF. CDR3 coding DNA: TGCGCCAGCAGCCAAGATCAAGGGCTAGCGGGATACAATGAGCAGTTCTTC.

The J gene is TRBJ2-6, the V gene TRBV2; 8 bases are shared with TRBD1. J was trimmed by 0 bases and V by 6 bases; bases with no gene match: 13. From germline, CDR1 is SNHLY and CDR2 FYNNEI. This CDR3 is built from 19 residues. CDR3 in DNA: TGTGCCAGCAGGTCGCGGACGCAGGGGGCGGACTCTGGGGCCAACGTCCTGACTTTC. It yields the protein CASRSRTQGADSGANVLTF.

This chain uses TRBV29-1 with TRBJ2-1; no clear D gene. The CDR3 is 16 residues long. Germline V gives CDR1 SQVTM, CDR2 ANQGSEA. V gave up 4 bases and J gave up 2 bases, with 18 bases separating them. CDR3 protein: CSVAPPRIRAYNEQFF. In DNA, the CDR3 is TGCAGCGTTGCCCCCCCGCGGATTAGGGCCTACAATGAGCAGTTCTTC.

This chain uses TRBV5-4 with TRBJ1-1; 7 bases are a match to TRBD1. CDR3 length equals 14 residues. After removal of 3 bases from V and 5 bases from J, the junction contained 7 bases not matched to a gene. Germline-derived CDR1 and CDR2 are SGHNT and YYREEE (reference sequence). For the CDR3, the DNA is TGTGCCAGCAGCTCTGCAGGGGGATGGACTGAAGCTTTCTTT. It is translated as CASSSAGGWTEAFF.

This clone showed up just a few times. This chain connects TRBV28 to TRBJ2-7; TRBD2 might be the D (6 bases). The V and J ends lost 4 bases and 0 bases respectively, with 7 bases between them. Germline loops: CDR1 MDHEN, CDR2 SYDVKM. The CDR3 has 13 amino acids. In DNA, the CDR3 is TGTGCCAGCAGTTGGGGAGGCTCCTACGAGCAGTACTTC. It yields the protein CASSWGGSYEQYF. Full variable domain (missing parts from reference TRBV28 and TRBJ2-7): DVKVTQSSRYLVKRTGEKVFLECVQDMDHENMFWYRQDPGLGLRLIYFSYDVKMKEKGDIPEGYSVSREKKERFSLILESASTNQTSMYLCASSWGGSYEQYFGPGTRLTVT.

The chain combines TRBV12-5 with TRBJ2-5; no reliable D call. CDR1 is LGHNT and CDR2 is FRNRAP in the germline V gene. The CDR3 runs to 13 residues. Trimming left V 3 bases short and J 2 bases short, with 7 bases between. The CDR3 sequence: CASGLAGQETQYF. CDR3 nucleotide sequence: TGTGCTAGTGGTTTAGCCGGGCAAGAGACCCAGTACTTC.

The chain joins TRBV5-8 to TRBJ1-5; TRBD1 is a possible D gene (5 bases). The CDR3 has 15 residues. The germline gives CDR1 SGHTS, CDR2 YDEGEE. Trimming took 1 base from V and 7 from J, leaving 15 bases between them. This CDR3 reads CASSLRGEEGQPQHF. The CDR3 DNA follows: TGTGCCAGCAGCTTGAGAGGGGAAGAAGGACAGCCCCAGCATTTT. Together with reference TRBV5-8 and TRBJ1-5, the CDR3 gives the full variable domain: EAGVTQSPTHLIKTRGQQATLRCSPISGHTSVYWYQQALGLGLQFLLWYDEGEERNRGNFPPRFSGRQFPNYSSELNVNALELEDSALYLCASSLRGEEGQPQHFGDGTRLSIL.

V usage is TRBV2 and J usage is TRBJ2-7; a weak D match, TRBD1 (6 bases). The V gene's germline CDR1 is SNHLY and CDR2 FYNNEI. The CDR3 contains 15 residues. The V end lost 6 bases, the J end lost 5 bases, and 20 bases lay between the germline ends. The CDR3, as DNA: TGTGCCAGCAGAGGACAGAGCCTGTCCGCAGACGAGCAGTACTTC. It yields the protein CASRGQSLSADEQYF.

This sequence joins TRBV11-3 and TRBJ2-3; D might be TRBD2 (6 bases). The CDR3 extends over 16 amino acids. Germline loops: CDR1 SGHNT, CDR2 YENEEA. Trimming left V 1 base short and J 4 bases short, with 15 bases between. CDR3 DNA sequence: TGTGCCAGCAGCTTAGTTCGACAGCGGGTGGCAGATACGCAGTATTTT. It codes for CASSLVRQRVADTQYF.

The chain employs TRBV4-1 and TRBJ1-2, with unresolved D. The V gene lost 1 base and the J gene lost 2 bases, with 8 bases spanning the gap. The CDR3 runs 14 residues. Per germline, CDR1 MGHRA and CDR2 YSYEKL. CDR3 amino acids: CASSQANRNYGYTF. CDR3 in DNA: TGCGCCAGCAGCCAAGCGAATCGCAACTATGGCTACACCTTC.

The rearrangement joins TRBV2 to TRBJ1-2; D unresolved. V shed 6 bases and J shed 0 bases, with 8 bases lying between them. Germline V gives CDR1 SNHLY, CDR2 FYNNEI. There are 13 residues in the CDR3. The CDR3 region has the DNA TGTGCCAGCAGCGCGACGGCTAACTATGGCTACACCTTC. Encoded protein: CASSATANYGYTF. Using reference TRBV2 and TRBJ1-2 for the parts outside the CDR3, the full variable domain is EPEVTQTPSHQVTQMGQEVILRCVPISNHLYFYWYRQILGQKVEFLVSFYNNEISEKSEIFDDQFSVERPDGSNFTLKIRSTKLEDSAMYFCASSATANYGYTFGSGTRLTVV.

The genes are TRBV5-4 and TRBJ2-2; 9 bases line up with TRBD1. Trimming at V came to 1 base and at J to 4 bases, leaving 8 bases not matched to a gene. This CDR3 comprises 17 residues. CDR1 is SGHNT and CDR2 is YYREEE in the germline V gene (reference sequence). Here the CDR3 reads CASSLKLGQGGTGELFF. Here the CDR3 DNA reads TGTGCCAGCAGCTTGAAGCTGGGACAGGGCGGCACCGGGGAGCTGTTTTTT.

The chain combines TRBV4-1 with TRBJ2-5, with a tentative D call TRBD2 (7 bases). Germline CDR1 MGHRA, CDR2 YSYEKL. Trimming took 3 bases from V and 1 from J, leaving 9 bases between them. The CDR3 runs to 14 residues. CDR3 sequence (DNA): TGCGCCAGCAGCCATGGGGGGGCCCAAGAGACCCAGTACTTC. Protein: CASSHGGAQETQYF.

This clone was seen only once. The V gene is TRBV6-6, the J gene TRBJ1-2, with 7 bases that match TRBD1. The V gene end was trimmed by 6 bases and the J gene end by 4 bases; junction bases not matched to a gene: 5. This CDR3 has 13 residues. CDR1 MNHNY and CDR2 SVGAGI come from the germline V gene (reference sequence). CDR3 nucleotides: TGTGCCAGCAGCCCCGACAGGGTCTATGGCTACACCTTC. Translation: CASSPDRVYGYTF.

CDR3 region: CASSDRGHYGYTF. The CDR3 nucleotides read TGTGCCAGCAGCGACAGGGGGCACTATGGCTACACCTTC. This sequence joins TRBV6-5 and TRBJ1-2, with 10 nucleotides matching TRBD1. V gave up 6 bases and J gave up 3 bases; unmatched junction bases: 1. Germline V gives CDR1 MNHEY, CDR2 SVGAGI. This CDR3 has 13 residues.

The rearrangement joins TRBV13 to TRBJ2-1; 8 bases are a match to TRBD2. CDR1 and CDR2 (germline): PRHDT, FYEKMQ (reference sequence). Trimming removed 5 bases from V and 6 bases from J; junction bases left unmatched: 12. There are 16 residues in the CDR3. The CDR3 DNA reads TGTGCCAGCAGCCCAAGTGGTCTAGCGGGCTCCAATGAGCAGTTCTTC. Encoded protein: CASSPSGLAGSNEQFF.

The chain employs TRBV7-9 and TRBJ2-7; D gene uncertain. V dropped 3 bases and J dropped 5 bases, with 8 bases sitting between them. Germline assignment: CDR1 SEHNR and CDR2 FQNEAQ (reference sequence). This CDR3 is 12 amino acids long. The CDR3 loop reads CASSLRAHEQYF. CDR3 nucleotide sequence: TGTGCCAGCAGCTTGCGAGCCCACGAGCAGTACTTC.

This chain links TRBV11-3 with TRBJ1-2; tentatively, D is TRBD1 (6 bases). Trimming cost V 0 bases and J 8 bases, with 13 bases left between them. The CDR3 is made up of 14 amino acids. Looked up from germline, CDR1 is SGHNT and CDR2 is YENEEA. The CDR3 bases are TGTGCCAGCAGCTTAGATCGGCCAGGGGACGGCTACACCTTC. Amino acids: CASSLDRPGDGYTF.

The chain recombines TRBV29-1 with TRBJ1-1; the D is unclear. V was pared by 7 bases and J by 5 bases, with 8 bases between. The germline CDR1 and CDR2 sequences are SQVTM and ANQGSEA. The length of the CDR3 is 10 residues. The CDR3: CSAQETEAFF. In DNA, the CDR3 is TGCAGCGCCCAGGAAACTGAAGCTTTCTTT.

The V and J genes are TRBV27 and TRBJ1-5; D gene uncertain. CDR3 length: 13 residues. From germline, CDR1 is MNHEY and CDR2 SMNVEV (reference sequence). V lost 3 bases, J lost 6 bases, and 9 bases lay in between. Here the CDR3 DNA reads TGTGCCAGCAGTTTTAGGGAAAGTCAGCCCCAGCATTTT. Amino acids: CASSFRESQPQHF.

The chain recombines TRBV5-1 with TRBJ1-4, with 7 nucleotides matching TRBD1. Germline loops: CDR1 SGHRS, CDR2 YFSETQ. J lost 8 bases, V lost 0 bases, and 7 bases had no gene match. The CDR3 has 15 residues. The CDR3 reads CASSLVPGQPEKLFF. The DNA of the CDR3 is TGCGCCAGCAGCTTGGTACCGGGACAGCCCGAAAAACTGTTTTTT.

This clone came up a few times. This chain joins TRBV12-5 and TRBJ1-3; D is uncertain. V was clipped by 2 bases and J by 4 bases, with 9 bases between them. CDR1 and CDR2 (germline): LGHNT, FRNRAP. This CDR3 is 14 amino acids long. CDR3 protein: CASGLHAGGNTIYF. CDR3 DNA sequence: TGTGCTAGTGGTTTGCACGCGGGAGGAAACACCATATATTTT.

The chain couples TRBV5-6 to TRBJ1-5; no reliable D call. Between the trimmed V and J ends, which lost 0 bases and 4 bases, there was a span of 11 bases. Looked up from germline, CDR1 is SGHDT and CDR2 is YYEEEE. The CDR3 has 15 amino acids. CDR3 loop: CASSLAGGRNQPQHF. As DNA, the CDR3 is TGTGCCAGCAGCTTGGCCGGAGGTAGGAATCAGCCCCAGCATTTT.

This chain connects TRBV7-9 to TRBJ2-3; 10 bases map to TRBD2. The ends lost 5 bases at V and 3 bases at J; junction bases unmatched: 8. Germline CDR1 reads SEHNR; CDR2 reads FQNEAQ (reference sequence). CDR3 size: 16 residues. The DNA for the CDR3 is TGTGCCAGCAGCGCTCCGGGACTAGCGATAACAGATACGCAGTATTTT. Protein: CASSAPGLAITDTQYF.

Here the CDR3 reads CASSQSGTIGYEQYF. The CDR3 region has the DNA TGCGCCAGCTCCCAGTCCGGGACTATCGGTTACGAGCAGTACTTC. This chain links TRBV4-1 with TRBJ2-7; 7 nucleotides line up with TRBD2. Per germline, CDR1 MGHRA and CDR2 YSYEKL. Trimming took 8 bases from V and 4 from J; bases not matched to a gene: 14. The CDR3 runs to 15 residues.

Here the CDR3 reads CASRDQGIVRTEAFF. For the CDR3, the DNA is TGTGCCAGTAGAGACCAGGGGATCGTGAGAACTGAAGCTTTCTTT. The V and J genes are TRBV19 and TRBJ1-1; the D gene is possibly TRBD1 (6 bases). CDR1 LNHDA and CDR2 SQIVND come from the germline V gene (reference sequence). Trimming shortened V by 6 bases and J by 5 bases, and 19 bases separated the two germline ends. This CDR3 spans 15 amino acids. The complete variable domain, with remaining parts taken from reference TRBV19 and TRBJ1-1, reads DGGITQSPKYLFRKEGQNVTLSCEQNLNHDAMYWYRQDPGQGLRLIYYSQIVNDFQKGDIAEGYSVSREKKESFPLTVTSAQKNPTAFYLCASRDQGIVRTEAFFGQGTRLTVV.